This TCR beta chain was sequenced during a study of shared clonotypes between healthy human individuals. Study-level background: Used for every donor were three CD4 naive, three CD4 memory, two CD8 naive and one CD8 memory plate.

Using immunoSEQ multiplex PCR, the repertoire was profiled, and TCRdb retains in-frame clones only, with some absent. Here the sample spans approximately 88,000 clones, 60% to 75% being singletons. The CDR3 length is 14 residues. Germline trimming cut 5 bases from V and 7 bases from J; bases unmatched to any gene: 7. Germline V gene sequence: CDR1 MDHEN, CDR2 SYDVKM. Comment on this clone: The antigen is unknown.

Study observations and caveats: The generation probabilities recorded for non-shared clonotypes fell below those of clonotypes shared by all four donors. On the whole, naive subsets had larger estimated richness than memory subsets had.

V and J are TRBV28 and TRBJ1-4; 7 nucleotides match TRBD1. The sequence derives from a man aged 25 to 40 in good health. Material for sequencing was memory CD8+ T cells sorted from blood. Subset specified: CD45RO+ cells pooled with CCR7-negative TemRA cells. This CDR3 is CASSLRQGGEKLFF. The CDR3 bases are TGTGCCAGCAGTCTCCGACAGGGTGGTGAAAAACTGTTTTTT. Filled out from reference TRBV28 and TRBJ1-4, the complete variable domain reads DVKVTQSSRYLVKRTGEKVFLECVQDMDHENMFWYRQDPGLGLRLIYFSYDVKMKEKGDIPEGYSVSREKKERFSLILESASTNQTSMYLCASSLRQGGEKLFFGSGTQLSVL.